These T cell receptor beta chains were read from a single sample in a study of T cell clones after liver transplantation. Using immunoSEQ multiplex PCR, the repertoire was profiled, and TCRdb retains in-frame clones only, with some absent. Of 9,500 to 10,000 clones listed, about 72% are singletons. The sample here was CD8+ T cells from blood, taken at the approximately 15-month timepoint. The receptors here all came from a human patient who received a liver transplant. Some T cells may be provided by the graft donor. Each CDR3 is given with its conserved first and last residue. The D gene is left open where the match is weak. The size field is filled for only some rows; it gives once, few, many or a size class.

D	V	size	J	DNA	CDR3
.	TRBV27	medium-sized	TRBJ1-2	TGTGCCAGCAGTAAAGGATTTAACTATGGCTACACCTTC	CASSKGFNYGYTF
.	TRBV27	few	TRBJ1-5	TGTGCCAGCAGACCTCAGGTAAACAATCAGCCCCAGCATTTT	CASRPQVNNQPQHF
TRBD1	TRBV23-1	.	TRBJ2-2	TGCGCCAGCAGCCCGACAGGGGGTCTCGGCACCGGGGAGCTGTTTTTT	CASSPTGGLGTGELFF
.	TRBV7-9	.	TRBJ2-1	TGTGCCAGCAGCTTAGTAGGTCAGGCTGAGCAGTTCTTC	CASSLVGQAEQFF
.	TRBV9	.	TRBJ2-3	TGTGCCAGCAGCCCCTTAAGCACAGATACGCAGTATTTT	CASSPLSTDTQYF
TRBD2	TRBV6-4	.	TRBJ2-3	TGTGCCATCCTTTCTAGCGGGAGGCCAGATACGCAGTATTTT	CAILSSGRPDTQYF
.	TRBV7-6	few	TRBJ2-3	TGTGCCAGCAGCTTAGCCCAAGCGGCCCCGAGTGATACGCAGTATTTT	CASSLAQAAPSDTQYF
.	TRBV11-2	.	TRBJ2-1	TGTGCCAGCTTTAACTCCTACAATGAGCAGTTCTTC	CASFNSYNEQFF
.	TRBV4-1	.	TRBJ2-1	TGCGCCAGCAGCCAAGTCAACGGGGGTACATTCAATGAGCAGTTCTTC	CASSQVNGGTFNEQFF
TRBD1	TRBV6-5	few	TRBJ1-2	TGTGCCAGCAGTTACTCCGAGACAGGGAGTGGCTACACCTTC	CASSYSETGSGYTF
.	TRBV19	.	TRBJ1-4	TGTGCCAGTAGTATTTGGTCGGACTCCCACAATGAAAAACTGTTTTTT	CASSIWSDSHNEKLFF
.	TRBV6-1	medium-sized	TRBJ2-2	TGTGCCAGCAGTGAAGAGGCAGGTAACACCGGGGAGCTGTTTTTT	CASSEEAGNTGELFF
TRBD1	TRBV27	medium-sized	TRBJ2-2	TGTGCCAGCAGCGCCGGGACAGGGCACACCGGGGAGCTGTTTTTT	CASSAGTGHTGELFF
.	TRBV7-6	.	TRBJ2-1	TGTGCCAGCAGCGACGTAAGGGGCGATGAGCAGTTCTTC	CASSDVRGDEQFF
.	TRBV29-1	.	TRBJ2-2	TGCAGCGTTGCCGAGGGAGTAACCGGGGAGCTGTTTTTT	CSVAEGVTGELFF
TRBD2	TRBV28	.	TRBJ2-1	TGTGCCAGCAGTTTAACCCTCGAACCAGGCGGGGGGGCCTACAATGAGCAGTTCTTC	CASSLTLEPGGGAYNEQFF
.	TRBV5-6	.	TRBJ2-1	TGTGCCAGCAGCTTGGGTCAGGGGTTTTTGAATGAGCAGTTCTTC	CASSLGQGFLNEQFF
TRBD1	TRBV27	.	TRBJ2-5	TGTGCCAGCAGTCCGGGGACAGGGGGCCCCTCCCAGTACTTC	CASSPGTGGPSQYF
TRBD2	TRBV19	.	TRBJ2-1	TGTGCCAGTTGGAGCGGGAGAGGGGCCTACAATGAGCAGTTCTTC	CASWSGRGAYNEQFF
TRBD2	TRBV5-6	.	TRBJ2-1	TGTGCCAGCAGCCTGTGGGGAAGGGAGGGCAATGAGCAGTTCTTC	CASSLWGREGNEQFF
.	TRBV27	.	TRBJ2-1	TGTGCCAGCAGACAGGCTTTTGTCAATGAGCAGTTCTTC	CASRQAFVNEQFF
.	TRBV4-3	medium-sized	TRBJ1-2	TGCGCCAGCAGCCAAGATCTACCAGGCCTGAACTATGGCTACACCTTC	CASSQDLPGLNYGYTF
.	TRBV6-1	.	TRBJ1-5	TGTGCCAGCAGTGCTTTTCGGAATAGCAATCAGCCCCAGCATTTT	CASSAFRNSNQPQHF
TRBD2	TRBV5-6	.	TRBJ2-3	TGTGCCAGCAGCTTGCCTCAGAGACTAGCGGGGATTACAGATACGCAGTATTTT	CASSLPQRLAGITDTQYF
TRBD1	TRBV9	.	TRBJ1-2	TGTGCCAGCAGCGTAGGTAGGACAGGAGCTAACTATGGCTACACCTTC	CASSVGRTGANYGYTF
.	TRBV7-2	.	TRBJ2-5	TGTGCCAGCAGCCCCCAGAGTTTCGAAGAGACCCAGTACTTC	CASSPQSFEETQYF
.	TRBV28	.	TRBJ2-7	TGTGCCAGCAGTTGGGGACTCACAGCGAGCTCCTACGAGCAGTACTTC	CASSWGLTASSYEQYF
.	TRBV19	.	TRBJ1-3	TGTGCCACTAGGGATGACACCATATATTTT	CATRDDTIYF
.	TRBV13	few	TRBJ2-5	TGTGCCAGCAGCTTAGGGCGGATGGGGTCCGAGACCCAGTACTTC	CASSLGRMGSETQYF
TRBD1	TRBV2	.	TRBJ1-2	TGTGCCAGCACCATACAGGGGGCGAAGGGCTACACCTTC	CASTIQGAKGYTF
.	TRBV21-1	.	TRBJ2-4	TGTGCCAGCAGCAGGGGCGGGGACCTAGCCAAAAACATTCAGTACTTC	CASSRGGDLAKNIQYF
TRBD2	TRBV11-3	.	TRBJ2-5	TGTGCCAGCGGCTGGGCTAGCGGGTCACAAGAGACCCAGTACTTC	CASGWASGSQETQYF
.	TRBV13	.	TRBJ2-2	TGTGCCAGCAGCCTGCGGACCCCAAGCCGGGAGCTGTTTTTT	CASSLRTPSRELFF
.	TRBV7-9	.	TRBJ1-4	TGTGCCAGCAGCGCACTCGGGGCGGAGGTACTGTTTTTT	CASSALGAEVLFF
.	TRBV19	.	TRBJ2-5	TGTGCCAGTATGGGCACCTTCCAAGAGACCCAGTACTTC	CASMGTFQETQYF
.	TRBV19	once	TRBJ2-7	TGTGCCAGTAGTTGGGGGCGGTCGGGCTACGAGCAGTACTTC	CASSWGRSGYEQYF
.	TRBV19	.	TRBJ1-1	TGTGCCAGTACTGGACACACTGAAGCTTTCTTT	CASTGHTEAFF
TRBD1	TRBV2	.	TRBJ1-5	TGTGCCAGTCGACAGGGAGAAAACTGGCCCCAGCATTTT	CASRQGENWPQHF
TRBD1	TRBV7-2	.	TRBJ1-5	TGTGCCAGCAGCTTAGAAGGACAGGGGGCACGTCAGCCCCAGCATTTT	CASSLEGQGARQPQHF
.	TRBV5-4	.	TRBJ1-1	TGTGCCAGCAGCCCGGTGGGAGGGGACACTGAAGCTTTCTTT	CASSPVGGDTEAFF
.	TRBV5-4	once	TRBJ1-1	TGTGCCAGCAGCTTGTGGGGCGGGGCCACTGAAGCTTTCTTT	CASSLWGGATEAFF
TRBD1	TRBV7-6	.	TRBJ2-6	TGTGCCAGCAGAGACGGACAGGGTCTCTCTGGGGCCAACGTCCTGACTTTC	CASRDGQGLSGANVLTF
.	TRBV5-1	.	TRBJ1-3	TGCGCCAGCAGCTTGGGTTGGAACAGGGAGGGCCAAAGCGGAAACACCATATATTTT	CASSLGWNREGQSGNTIYF
.	TRBV19	.	TRBJ1-5	TGTGCCAGTAGTATAATCGGTAGCAATCAGCCCCAGCATTTT	CASSIIGSNQPQHF
.	TRBV28	.	TRBJ2-5	TGTGCCAGCTCGGTCCCTTTACAAGTAGGAGAGACCCAGTACTTC	CASSVPLQVGETQYF
.	TRBV28	.	TRBJ1-4	TGTGCCAGCAGTCCTCCGACGGAACAGATATCTAATGAAAAACTGTTTTTT	CASSPPTEQISNEKLFF
.	TRBV7-9	.	TRBJ2-3	TGTGCCAGCAGCGGGCCGTTGGGGGGCAGCACAGATACGCAGTATTTT	CASSGPLGGSTDTQYF
.	TRBV6-5	.	TRBJ2-3	TGTGCCAGCAGTTACGGCCGAGGGGATCTTGATACGCAGTATTTT	CASSYGRGDLDTQYF
.	TRBV6-6	.	TRBJ2-2	TGTGCCAGCAGTTACTCAGGGTATGGCACCGGGGAGCTGTTTTTT	CASSYSGYGTGELFF
.	TRBV11-3	once	TRBJ1-2	TGTGCCAGCAGCCTCGGAAAGACCTATGGCTACACCTTC	CASSLGKTYGYTF